The 2 T cell receptor beta chains given below trace back to one sample, sequenced in a study of blood T cells in healthy people across ages. The authors ran a second PCR of about 6 to 11 cycles using a sample-barcoded 5' primer and a J-beta primer mix. Via MiXCR, TCRdb re-called the 5' RACE reads, giving one row per CDR3 protein. The table records 450,000 to 600,000 distinct CDR3 sequences, about 28% of them present only once. Another study also made use of these data, one on T cells of mothers and their children.

The source material was blood. These receptors all stem from a boy aged 2 to 9 in good health.

This clonotype has only a few counts. V usage is TRBV11-2 and J usage is TRBJ2-5; 10 nucleotides align to TRBD2. The J call could be wrong; TRBJ2-1 is a better fit for the DNA end. Germline-derived CDR1 and CDR2 are SGHAT and FQNNGV. The CDR3 is 17 amino acids. The CDR3 region is CASSLDPQGSGGNEQFF. DNA of the CDR3: TGTGCCAGCAGCTTAGACCCCCAGGGTAGCGGGGGGAATGAGCAGTTCTTC.

The genes are TRBV27 and TRBJ1-2; D is possibly TRBD1 (6 bases). The germline CDR1 and CDR2 sequences are MNHEY and SMNVEV (reference sequence). The V and J ends lost 4 bases and 0 bases respectively, with 12 bases between them. This CDR3 comprises 15 residues. DNA of the CDR3: TGTGCCAGCAGTTCTCGCCGGACAGCTAACTATGGCTACACCTTC. This sequence encodes CASSSRRTANYGYTF.